This T cell receptor beta chain was retrieved from a study of cytomegalovirus exposure and HLA in healthy donors. Points from the study as a whole: Reported findings show TCR beta sequences accurately forecast HLA-A and HLA-B alleles in most subjects. Relative to equally common others, HLA-associated TCR beta chains showed greater clonal expansion in a later analysis. Presence/absence analyses supposed approximately even sequencing depth among donors. A prior analysis recorded that most TCR beta V segments were productive about 87% or about 30% of the time.

A note on this clone: Its specificity is unknown.

CDR1 is SGHDN, CDR2 FVKESK, per germline. Trimming stripped 5 bases from V and 1 base from J, with 9 bases between. CDR3 length: 13 amino acids. The PCR was carried out with 60 Vbeta primers and 13 Jbeta primers. The table came from immunoSEQ multiplex PCR; TCRdb's copy has only in-frame clones and leaves some out. The sample contains some 65,000 clones, roughly two thirds of which appear only once. The V gene is TRBV14, the J gene TRBJ2-7; D not resolved. This clonotype was obtained from a man under 40 in good health and CMV-seronegative. Sequenced: PBMCs. The CDR3 is CASSDSLSYEQYF. The DNA for the CDR3 is TGTGCCAGCAGCGACTCGTTATCCTACGAGCAGTACTTC.